The clone carrying this T cell receptor beta chain was recorded once. Its target is unknown. The data derive from a study of T cell responses to AZD1222 COVID-19 vaccine. Sequenced by immunoSEQ multiplex PCR; TCRdb stores in-frame clones only, minus some. The table shows some 130,000 clones, with approximately 91% occurring only once. CDR3 length: 13 residues. V shed 5 bases and J shed 0 bases, with 7 bases lying between them. Germline CDR1 is KGHSH and CDR2 is LQKENI. Overall study results and limits: The study sampled repertoires only after the peak T cell response. At baseline, just five to seven AZD1222 recipients tested seropositive. Donors were chiefly white British, with a greater number of females, and clonal diversity was perhaps underestimated.

The source is an adult who received the AZD1222 COVID-19 vaccine. Source: peripheral blood, taken 28 days after the second AZD1222 dose. The V gene is TRBV18, the J gene TRBJ1-1, with D hard to call. CDR3 loop: CASSTGMNTEAFF. The CDR3, as DNA: TGTGCCAGCTCAACGGGTATGAACACTGAAGCTTTCTTT.